The 28 T cell receptor beta chains below all came from one sample that was sequenced in a study of blood T cell repertoires in COVID-19. Here immunoSEQ multiplex PCR was the method, and the copy in TCRdb shows in-frame clones only, minus some. The sample has 150,000 to 160,000 clones; 80% are singletons. The source material was peripheral blood. These receptors originate from a man in his 60s with acute or convalescent COVID-19.

The genes are TRBV15 and TRBJ2-3; D call uncertain. Trimming removed 0 bases at V and 0 bases at J, with 10 bases between. CDR3 size: 16 residues. The germline V gene has CDR1 LNHNV and CDR2 YYDKDF (reference sequence). The DNA for the CDR3 is TGTGCCACCAGCAGAGATTCGCTGAGTAGCACAGATACGCAGTATTTT. This sequence encodes CATSRDSLSSTDTQYF.

J is TRBJ2-7 and V is TRBV5-1, with no clear D. Looked up from germline, CDR1 is SGHRS and CDR2 is YFSETQ. The length of the CDR3 is 13 residues. V lost 3 bases and J 3 bases, leaving 10 bases between the germline ends. The CDR3 DNA is TGCGCCAGCAGCTCCGACTCCCTCTACGAGCAGTACTTC. Protein: CASSSDSLYEQYF.

This chain uses TRBV18 with TRBJ2-5; D ambiguous. CDR1 and CDR2 (germline): KGHSH, LQKENI. V was cut by 3 bases and J by 4 bases, with 15 bases left in between. The CDR3 totals 15 residues. The CDR3 DNA reads TGTGCCAGCTCACCTAGTGCTGCTTGGAGAGAGACCCAGTACTTC. It yields the protein CASSPSAAWRETQYF.

V usage is TRBV7-9 and J usage is TRBJ2-7; D might be TRBD1 (5 bases). The CDR3 covers 14 residues. CDR1 and CDR2 (germline): SEHNR, FQNEAQ (reference sequence). Trimming pared 2 bases from V and 0 bases from J, leaving 8 bases between. CDR3 sequence: CASSLRTSSYEQYF. The CDR3 DNA reads TGTGCCAGCAGCTTAAGGACAAGCTCCTACGAGCAGTACTTC.

As concerns this clone: Other nucleotide sequences from this sample produce the same CDR3. The V gene is TRBV28, the J gene TRBJ1-2; no firm D call. Germline V gene data show CDR1 as MDHEN and CDR2 as SYDVKM. Deletions cut 2 bases from V and 1 base from J, with 2 bases between. The CDR3 totals 12 residues. The CDR3 nucleotides read TGTGCCAGCAGTTTACTTAACTATGGCTACACCTTC. Its translation: CASSLLNYGYTF.

The V and J genes are TRBV10-3 and TRBJ2-1; D unclear. Germline loops: CDR1 ENHRY, CDR2 SYGVKD. CDR3 size: 14 residues. V was cut by 0 bases and J by 5 bases, with 8 bases left in between. The DNA of the CDR3 is TGTGCCATCAGTGAGTCGGTGCCAGACAATGAGCAGTTCTTC. Residues: CAISESVPDNEQFF.

The genes are TRBV7-2 and TRBJ2-3; no clear D gene. Trimming cost V 4 bases and J 6 bases, with 11 bases left between them. Germline lookup yields CDR1 SGHTA and CDR2 FQGNSA. The CDR3 is made up of 13 amino acids. The CDR3: CASSSRIADTQYF. The CDR3 DNA reads TGTGCCAGCAGCTCGCGAATAGCTGATACGCAGTATTTT.

This chain joins TRBV3-1 (or the pseudogene TRBV3-2) and TRBJ1-1, with unresolved D. Trimming removed 1 base at V and 2 bases at J, with 5 bases between. CDR1 and CDR2 (germline): LGHDT, YNNKEL (reference sequence). The CDR3 totals 13 residues. Here the CDR3 reads CASSQGANTEAFF. The CDR3 DNA reads as TGTGCCAGCAGCCAAGGAGCAAACACTGAAGCTTTCTTT.

This clone occurred once. The chain carries TRBV5-6 and TRBJ2-7; 7 bases are shared with TRBD2. This CDR3 region has 15 residues. J lost 4 bases, V lost 0 bases, and 7 bases had no gene match. In germline, CDR1 is SGHDT, CDR2 YYEEEE. The CDR3 region is CASSLAPSGPYEQYF. DNA for the CDR3: TGTGCCAGCAGCTTGGCCCCTAGCGGACCATACGAGCAGTACTTC.

A word on this clone: The same CDR3 also results from other DNA sequences found in this sample. The chain carries TRBV19 and TRBJ1-5; D is possibly TRBD1 (5 bases). Per germline, CDR1 LNHDA and CDR2 SQIVND (reference sequence). The V and J ends lost 3 bases and 0 bases respectively, with 9 bases between them. The CDR3 contains 15 residues. The chain's CDR3 is CASSIGGGSNQPQHF. CDR3 sequence (DNA): TGTGCCAGTAGTATCGGGGGGGGTAGCAATCAGCCCCAGCATTTT.

This clone appeared a few times. This specimen includes other DNA sequences encoding the same CDR3. This chain links TRBV20-1 with TRBJ1-5; a weak D match, TRBD1 (5 bases). Per the germline V gene, CDR1 is DFQATT and CDR2 is SNEGSKA (reference sequence). This CDR3 comprises 14 residues. V was clipped by 3 bases and J by 2 bases, with 11 bases between them. The CDR3 region has the DNA TGCAGTGCTAGTAGGCAGGGTCGCAATCAGCCCCAGCATTTT. It codes for CSASRQGRNQPQHF.

The genes are TRBV7-2 and TRBJ2-2; tentatively, D is TRBD2 (5 bases). V shed 5 bases and J shed 4 bases, with 14 bases lying between them. The CDR3 is 15 residues long. Germline V gene data show CDR1 as SGHTA and CDR2 as FQGNSA. This CDR3 reads CASSGSSVGTGELFF. CDR3 bases: TGTGCCAGCAGCGGGAGTAGCGTTGGCACCGGGGAGCTGTTTTTT.

The chain has TRBV28 and TRBJ1-2, with D possibly matching TRBD1 (5 bases). With 11 bases removed from V and 1 base from J, the gap between germline ends came to 11 bases. Looked up from germline, CDR1 is MDHEN and CDR2 is SYDVKM. CDR3 length equals 12 residues. DNA of the CDR3: TGTGCCCTTGGGGGGTTTAACTATGGCTACACCTTC. Translating gives CALGGFNYGYTF.

The chain combines TRBV6-5 with TRBJ1-5, with TRBD1 identical over 9 bases. This CDR3 is built from 14 residues. CDR1 is MNHEY and CDR2 is SVGAGI in the germline V gene. Trimming took 6 bases from V and 6 from J; bases not matched to a gene: 6. CDR3 DNA: TGTGCCAGCAGGAAGACAGGGGGAAGTCAGCCCCAGCATTTT. It is translated as CASRKTGGSQPQHF.

The gene calls are TRBV28 and TRBJ2-7, with TRBD1 matching over 8 bases. V gave up 2 bases and J gave up 7 bases; unmatched junction bases: 7. Germline V lookup: CDR1 MDHEN, CDR2 SYDVKM. The CDR3 totals 14 residues. CDR3 residues: CASSLGQGTREQYF. In nucleotides, the CDR3 is TGTGCCAGCAGTTTAGGACAGGGAACGCGGGAGCAGTACTTC.

V gene TRBV5-1 combines with J gene TRBJ1-4, with 9 bases aligning to TRBD1. This CDR3 region has 12 residues. The germline gives CDR1 SGHRS, CDR2 YFSETQ. V was pared by 3 bases and J by 12 bases, with 3 bases of the junction left unmatched. The CDR3 DNA follows: TGCGCCAGCAGCTGGGGACAGGGAGAACTGTTTTTT. Its translation: CASSWGQGELFF. Using reference TRBV5-1 and TRBJ1-4 for the parts outside the CDR3, the full variable domain is KAGVTQTPRYLIKTRGQQVTLSCSPISGHRSVSWYQQTPGQGLQFLFEYFSETQRNKGNFPGRFSGRQFSNSRSEMNVSTLELGDSALYLCASSWGQGELFFGSGTQLSVL.

The chain links TRBV7-2 to TRBJ2-1, with TRBD2 matching over 11 bases. The CDR3 is 16 residues long. J was trimmed by 14 bases and V by 7 bases; bases with no gene match: 19. CDR1 and CDR2 from the germline V gene are SGHTA and FQGNSA. In DNA form, the CDR3 reads TGTGCCAGCACCCCCTCCCTAGCGGGAGGCTTCTCCGCGGAGTTCTTC. This sequence encodes CASTPSLAGGFSAEFF.

V is TRBV6-5 and J is TRBJ2-7, with D perhaps TRBD2 (5 bases). Per the germline V gene, CDR1 is MNHEY and CDR2 is SVGAGI. V lost 5 bases and J lost 6, with 14 bases in between. The CDR3 loop spans 13 amino acids. The CDR3 bases are TGTGCCAGCAGTCCCCTCCCACGGGGCGAGCAGTACTTC. Translated, it gives CASSPLPRGEQYF.

The CDR3 region has the DNA TGTGCCATCAGTGAGTCGGCCGGGTCCTACAATGAGCAGTTCTTC. Protein product: CAISESAGSYNEQFF. The chain links TRBV10-3 to TRBJ2-1; D is unclear. Deletions cut 0 bases from V and 1 base from J, with 7 bases between. The CDR3 has 15 residues. Germline V gene data show CDR1 as ENHRY and CDR2 as SYGVKD.

V gene TRBV7-6 combines with J gene TRBJ2-1; 9 bases are a match to TRBD2. Germline assignment: CDR1 SGHVS and CDR2 FNYEAQ. The CDR3 consists of 15 residues. With 0 bases clipped from V and 6 bases from J, the junction kept 3 bases outside the gene matches. CDR3 loop: CASSLALRGGNEQFF. For the CDR3, the DNA is TGTGCCAGCAGCTTAGCGCTGCGGGGGGGCAATGAGCAGTTCTTC.

The chain employs TRBV5-1 and TRBJ2-7; TRBD2 matches at 10 bases. Germline V gene lookup returns CDR1 SGHRS and CDR2 YFSETQ. V gave up 3 bases and J gave up 2 bases; unmatched junction bases: 5. CDR3 size: 15 residues. The CDR3 here is CASSSKAGGPYEQYF. The CDR3 DNA reads as TGCGCCAGCAGCTCCAAAGCGGGAGGGCCCTACGAGCAGTACTTC.

This clone appeared a single time. V gene TRBV5-6 combines with J gene TRBJ2-1, with 8 bases fitting TRBD1. Germline values: CDR1 SGHDT, CDR2 YYEEEE. J lost 9 bases, V lost 4 bases, and 3 bases had no gene match. This CDR3 contains 12 residues. The CDR3 coding sequence is TGTGCCAGCAGCCTGGGACAGGCTGAGCAGTTCTTC. The encoded protein is CASSLGQAEQFF.

V gene TRBV3-1 (or the pseudogene TRBV3-2) combines with J gene TRBJ1-4; tentative D call: TRBD1 (5 bases). Germline V gene sequence: CDR1 LGHDT, CDR2 YNNKEL (reference sequence). CDR3 length equals 13 residues. The germline V and J ends were trimmed by 0 bases and 10 bases, with 9 bases remaining between them. The DNA of the CDR3 is TGTGCCAGCAGCCAAGATGGGGCGGCAAAACTGTTTTTT. Translating it yields CASSQDGAAKLFF.

The chain is built from TRBV7-8 and TRBJ1-1, with 7 bases aligning to TRBD1. This CDR3 is 17 amino acids long. J was trimmed by 1 base and V by 1 base; bases with no gene match: 9. CDR1 is SGHVS, CDR2 FQNEAQ, per germline. The DNA for the CDR3 is TGTGCCAGCAGCTTAGGTGGTTGGGACAGACCGAACACTGAAGCTTTCTTT. This gives the protein CASSLGGWDRPNTEAFF.

V usage is TRBV5-1 and J usage is TRBJ2-3; D unresolved. This CDR3 is 15 amino acids long. The V end lost 4 bases, the J end lost 4 bases, and 16 bases lay between the germline ends. From germline, CDR1 is SGHRS and CDR2 YFSETQ. The CDR3 region is CASSLGSRRADTQYF. The DNA for the CDR3 is TGCGCCAGCAGCCTTGGATCTAGAAGAGCAGATACGCAGTATTTT.

This CDR3 is CASSRRGGAFSSGNTIYF. As DNA, the CDR3 is TGTGCCAGCAGCCGAAGGGGGGGCGCTTTTAGCTCTGGAAACACCATATATTTT. The gene calls are TRBV5-6 and TRBJ1-3; the D gene is possibly TRBD1 (6 bases). Germline V gene lookup returns CDR1 SGHDT and CDR2 YYEEEE. The CDR3 extends over 18 amino acids. Trimming pared 4 bases from V and 0 bases from J, leaving 20 bases between.

This chain links TRBV7-2 with TRBJ2-2; D is unclear. The V and J ends lost 1 base and 2 bases respectively, with 17 bases between them. Germline CDR1 SGHTA, CDR2 FQGNSA. The CDR3 contains 18 residues. The CDR3 is CASSLVRPLRRNTGELFF. The CDR3 DNA sequence: TGTGCCAGCAGCTTAGTGCGCCCCCTACGCCGTAACACCGGGGAGCTGTTTTTT.

The V call is TRBV9, the J call TRBJ2-3; D might be TRBD1 (7 bases). Per germline, CDR1 SGDLS and CDR2 YYNGEE. The germline V and J ends were trimmed by 4 bases and 8 bases, with 20 bases remaining between them. The CDR3 is made up of 15 amino acids. The CDR3 is CASSPLQGGVGTQYF. The CDR3 coding sequence is TGTGCCAGCAGCCCCCTTCAGGGGGGTGTAGGTACGCAGTATTTT. Full variable domain (outside the CDR3, taken from reference TRBV9 and TRBJ2-3): DSGVTQTPKHLITATGQRVTLRCSPRSGDLSVYWYQQSLDQGLQFLIQYYNGEERAKGNILERFSAQQFPDLHSELNLSSLELGDSALYFCASSPLQGGVGTQYFGPGTRLTVL.